This T cell receptor (beta chain) was documented in a study of cytotoxic CD8 clonotypes in ibrutinib-treated CLL. The table came from immunoSEQ multiplex PCR; TCRdb's copy has only in-frame clones and leaves some out. Seen here are about 200,000 clones, approximately 68% observed once, and the top ten hold roughly 13%. The source is a human donor with chronic lymphocytic leukemia. The sample was PBMCs, taken after 24 months of ibrutinib treatment.

In DNA, the CDR3 is TGTGCCAGCAGCTTAACCCACAGGGGTGAGACCCAGTACTTC. It codes for CASSLTHRGETQYF. The chain is built from TRBV5-6 and TRBJ2-5; TRBD1 matches 7 bases. This CDR3 is 14 amino acids long. With V trimmed by 2 bases and J by 5 bases, 6 bases remained unmatched. Germline lookup yields CDR1 SGHDT and CDR2 YYEEEE. The full variable domain, its missing parts supplied by reference TRBV5-6 and TRBJ2-5, is DAGVTQSPTHLIKTRGQQVTLRCSPKSGHDTVSWYQQALGQGPQFIFQYYEEEERQRGNFPDRFSGHQFPNYSSELNVNALLLGDSALYLCASSLTHRGETQYFGPGTRLLVL.